One sample yielded the 5 T cell receptor beta chains listed below, sequenced in a study of T cells in Graves' hyperthyroidism and ophthalmopathy. Amplification yielded TCR beta CDR3 regions, with RNA transcripts as the source. HTBI primers were the set used in a first-round RT-PCR of the TCR CDR3. MiXCR, run by TCRdb on the multiplex PCR reads, gives a single entry per CDR3 protein. The table includes 350,000 to 400,000 distinct CDR3 sequences, about 18% detected once. Input material: blood. These receptors originate from a woman between 18 and 29 years old with Graves' hyperthyroidism.

At least ten counts were recorded for this clonotype. V usage is TRBV6-1 and J usage is TRBJ1-2; D perhaps matches TRBD1 (6 bases). The V and J ends lost 6 bases and 3 bases respectively, with 14 bases between them. Germline V gene lookup returns CDR1 MNHNS and CDR2 SASEGT. This CDR3 has 14 residues. For the CDR3, the DNA is TGTGCCAGCAGCCAACAGGGATTTGACTATGGCTACACCTTC. Translating it yields CASSQQGFDYGYTF.

This clonotype has a count of ten or more. This chain joins TRBV28 and TRBJ1-2; D gene uncertain. The CDR3 runs to 11 residues. Trimming shortened V by 4 bases and J by 6 bases, and 6 bases separated the two germline ends. Per germline, CDR1 MDHEN and CDR2 SYDVKM. CDR3 in DNA: TGTGCCAGCAGTTCTGGGAATGGCTACACCTTC. This encodes CASSSGNGYTF.

This clonotype was observed many times. J is TRBJ1-2 and V is TRBV2; no clear D gene. The CDR3 has 10 residues. Trimming removed 10 bases from V and 6 bases from J, with 9 bases in between. CDR1 and CDR2 from the germline V gene are SNHLY and FYNNEI. CDR3 in amino acids: CAIGGNGYTF. In DNA, the CDR3 is TGTGCCATCGGTGGGAATGGCTACACCTTC. The whole variable domain, remainder taken from reference TRBV2 and TRBJ1-2, is EPEVTQTPSHQVTQMGQEVILRCVPISNHLYFYWYRQILGQKVEFLVSFYNNEISEKSEIFDDQFSVERPDGSNFTLKIRSTKLEDSAMYFCAIGGNGYTFGSGTRLTVV.

Ten or more counts support this clonotype. This chain connects TRBV19 to TRBJ2-7; tentatively, D is TRBD2 (6 bases). CDR1 and CDR2 from the germline V gene are LNHDA and SQIVND (reference sequence). V was cut by 3 bases and J by 6 bases, with 18 bases left in between. The CDR3 has 15 residues. CDR3 nucleotide sequence: TGTGCCAGTAGTATGGGAGGCAGATCCAGCGTCGAGCAGTACTTC. It is translated as CASSMGGRSSVEQYF.

This clonotype showed up many times. V is TRBV27 and J is TRBJ2-6; D gene ambiguous. The ends were cut back, 6 bases at V and 0 bases at J, with 15 bases in the middle. CDR1 MNHEY and CDR2 SMNVEV come from the germline V gene (reference sequence). The CDR3 covers 17 residues. The CDR3 bases are TGTGCCAGCAGCCCGTGGGGATATAGCTCTGGGGCCAACGTCCTGACTTTC. The encoded protein is CASSPWGYSSGANVLTF.